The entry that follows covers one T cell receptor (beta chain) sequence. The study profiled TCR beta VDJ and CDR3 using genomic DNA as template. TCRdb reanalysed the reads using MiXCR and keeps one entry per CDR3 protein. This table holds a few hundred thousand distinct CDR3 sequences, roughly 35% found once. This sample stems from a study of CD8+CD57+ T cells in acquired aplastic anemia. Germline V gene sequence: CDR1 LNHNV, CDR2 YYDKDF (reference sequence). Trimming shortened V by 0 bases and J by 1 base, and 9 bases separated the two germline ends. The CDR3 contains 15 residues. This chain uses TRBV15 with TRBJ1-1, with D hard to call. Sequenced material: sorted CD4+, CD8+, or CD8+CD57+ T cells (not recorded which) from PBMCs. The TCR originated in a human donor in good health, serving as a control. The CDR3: CATSRDQLQNTEAFF. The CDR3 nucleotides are TGTGCCACCAGCAGAGATCAGTTGCAGAACACTGAAGCTTTCTTT. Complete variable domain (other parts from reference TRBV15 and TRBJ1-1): DAMVIQNPRYQVTQFGKPVTLSCSQTLNHNVMYWYQQKSSQAPKLLFHYYDKDFNNEADTPDNFQSRRPNTSFCFLDIRSPGLGDTAMYLCATSRDQLQNTEAFFGQGTRLTVV.